The subject of this entry is one T cell receptor beta chain. Its antigen is still unknown. No quality values exist for individual bases; no much larger clone is one base distant. These data come from a study of T cell changes during pregnancy in multiple sclerosis (dated by TCRdb to 2018 to 2020). For the wider study: The study examined how the T cell repertoire changed over the course of pregnancy in women with multiple sclerosis.

The library came from the immunoSEQ multiplex PCR assay. Imported from immuneACCESS, the table was reduced by TCRdb to in-frame sequences with V and J called. These copies leave out some clones; in studies compared against another copy, an unresolved V gene accounts for under half, and the cause of the remainder is not known. Counted in this sample were over 55,000 clones; 90% to 95% of them appeared once. The ten top clones hold 3% to 3.5% of the sample. In the germline V gene, CDR1 corresponds to SGDLS and CDR2 to YYNGEE. V is trimmed back by 2 bases and J by 4 bases, and the junction contains 4 bases that no gene match accounts for. From the cysteine through the phenylalanine, the CDR3 covers 15 amino acids. Kept here is only the CDR3 DNA, which spans 45 bases and is read in frame from base 1.

The rearranged segments are TRBV9 and TRBJ2-7; 12 central bases correspond to TRBD2. Source: CD8+ T cells from peripheral blood mononuclear cells, taken in the third trimester of pregnancy. The sequence was collected from a female donor with multiple sclerosis, enrolled in a pregnancy study. The CDR3 here reads CASSVLAGGPYEQYF. The DNA is TGTGCCAGCAGCGTCCTAGCGGGAGGGCCTTACGAGCAGTACTTC.